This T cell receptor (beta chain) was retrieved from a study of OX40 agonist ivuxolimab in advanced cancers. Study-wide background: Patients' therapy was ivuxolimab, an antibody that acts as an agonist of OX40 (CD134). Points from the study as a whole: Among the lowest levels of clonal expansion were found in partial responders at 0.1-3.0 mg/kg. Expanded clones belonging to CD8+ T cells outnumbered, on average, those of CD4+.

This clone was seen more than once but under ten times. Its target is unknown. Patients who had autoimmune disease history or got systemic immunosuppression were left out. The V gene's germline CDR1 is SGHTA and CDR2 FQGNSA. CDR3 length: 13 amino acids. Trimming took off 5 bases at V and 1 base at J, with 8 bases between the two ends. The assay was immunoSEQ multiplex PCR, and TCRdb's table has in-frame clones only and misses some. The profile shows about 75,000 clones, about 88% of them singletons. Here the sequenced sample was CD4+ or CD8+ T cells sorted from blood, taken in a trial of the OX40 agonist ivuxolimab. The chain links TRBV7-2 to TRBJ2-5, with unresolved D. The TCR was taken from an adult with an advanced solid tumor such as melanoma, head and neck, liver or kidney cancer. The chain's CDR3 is CASSLTPQETQYF. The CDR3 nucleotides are TGTGCCAGCAGCCTCACCCCCCAAGAGACCCAGTACTTC.